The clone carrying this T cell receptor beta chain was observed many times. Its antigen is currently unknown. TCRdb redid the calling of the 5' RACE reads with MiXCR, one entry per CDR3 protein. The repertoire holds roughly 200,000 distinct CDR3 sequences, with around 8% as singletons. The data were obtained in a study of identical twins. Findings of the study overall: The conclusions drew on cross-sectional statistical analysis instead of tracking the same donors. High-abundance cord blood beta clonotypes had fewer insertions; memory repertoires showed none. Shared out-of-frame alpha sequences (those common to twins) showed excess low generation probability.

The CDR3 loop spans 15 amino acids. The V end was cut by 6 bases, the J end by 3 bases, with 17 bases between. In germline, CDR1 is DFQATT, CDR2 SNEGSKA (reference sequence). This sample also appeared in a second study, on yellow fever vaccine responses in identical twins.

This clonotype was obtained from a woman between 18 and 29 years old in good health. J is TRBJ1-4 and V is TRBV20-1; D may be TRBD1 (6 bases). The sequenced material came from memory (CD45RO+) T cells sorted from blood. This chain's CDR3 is CSATTTGLPNEKLFF. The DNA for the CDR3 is TGCAGTGCGACCACGACAGGACTTCCTAATGAAAAACTGTTTTTT.